Each of the 10 T cell receptor beta chains below was sequenced from the same sample in a study of somatic mutations in cytotoxic T cells in rheumatoid arthritis (dated by TCRdb to the late 2010s). The library was made by the immunoSEQ multiplex PCR assay. TCRdb retrieved this table from immuneACCESS and kept in-frame rearrangements only. Not all clones are present; in checked studies, unresolved V genes account for under half, and no reason is known for the remainder. The sample table lists under 20,000 clones, more than 70% of them with a count of one. The ten most abundant clones make up roughly 30% of the sample. Sequencing was done on a sample of CD8+ T cells sorted from blood. These receptor sequences come from an adult with rheumatoid arthritis.

There are a few counts of this clone. The V gene is TRBV27, the J gene TRBJ1-1; no definite D call. Trimming cost V 2 bases and J 11 bases, with 9 bases left between them. The CDR3 totals 11 residues. Germline assignment: CDR1 MNHEY and CDR2 SMNVEV (reference sequence). Here the CDR3 DNA reads TGTGCCAGCAGTTTAGGAGGGTTGGCTTTCTTT. Its protein is CASSLGGLAFF.

As regards this clone: The junction shows a germline mismatch at one end, possibly a read error. The rearrangement uses TRBV11-2 and TRBJ2-1; 9 bases agree with TRBD2. The CDR3 is 17 residues long. The germline V gene has CDR1 SGHAT and CDR2 FQNNGV. DNA for the CDR3: TGTGCCAGCAGCTTAGGGGGGGGGACTAGCTCCCACAATGAGCAGTTCTTC. This translates into CASSLGGGTSSHNEQFF.

This clone occurred a few times. The V and J genes are TRBV19 and TRBJ1-2; no reliable D call. Trimming pared 1 base from V and 7 bases from J, leaving 7 bases between. Per germline, CDR1 LNHDA and CDR2 SQIVND (reference sequence). The CDR3 is made up of 12 amino acids. CDR3 region: CASSIGQFGYTF. The DNA of the CDR3 is TGTGCCAGTAGTATAGGCCAATTTGGCTACACCTTC.

V usage is TRBV6-5 and J usage is TRBJ2-2, with 7 bases fitting TRBD2. The germline gives CDR1 MNHEY, CDR2 SVGAGI. This CDR3 contains 16 residues. Losses at the gene ends were 4 bases for V and 0 bases for J; bases not matched to a gene: 5. CDR3 coding DNA: TGTGCCAGCAGTTCCAATGGACTAGCGAACACCGGGGAGCTGTTTTTT. This translates into CASSSNGLANTGELFF.

V gene TRBV2 combines with J gene TRBJ2-1; D is perhaps TRBD2 (6 bases). Germline loops: CDR1 SNHLY, CDR2 FYNNEI. The CDR3 contains 16 residues. Trimming removed 2 bases at V and 2 bases at J, with 13 bases between. The CDR3 nucleotides are TGTGCCAGCAGTGAAACGTCAGGACTAACCTACAATGAGCAGTTCTTC. This gives the protein CASSETSGLTYNEQFF. Based on the CDR3 plus reference TRBV2 and TRBJ2-1, the full variable domain is EPEVTQTPSHQVTQMGQEVILRCVPISNHLYFYWYRQILGQKVEFLVSFYNNEISEKSEIFDDQFSVERPDGSNFTLKIRSTKLEDSAMYFCASSETSGLTYNEQFFGPGTRLTVL.

The CDR3 here is CASSLDGGETQYF. As DNA, the CDR3 is TGTGCCAGCAGCTTAGACGGGGGGGAGACCCAGTACTTC. The chain links TRBV7-2 to TRBJ2-5; 7 bases fit TRBD2. CDR1 SGHTA and CDR2 FQGNSA come from the germline V gene. The CDR3 length is 13 residues. The trim removed 1 base at V and 5 bases at J, leaving 1 base unmatched.

This clone appeared a single time. This chain joins TRBV15 and TRBJ2-7, with unresolved D. Trimming shortened V by 1 base and J by 3 bases, and 19 bases separated the two germline ends. The germline CDR1 and CDR2 sequences are LNHNV and YYDKDF (reference sequence). The length of the CDR3 is 17 residues. The CDR3 region is CATSRGPAELPHYEQYF. The CDR3 nucleotides read TGTGCCACCAGCAGAGGACCTGCCGAGTTACCCCACTACGAGCAGTACTTC.

The rearrangement uses TRBV4-1 and TRBJ2-5; D gene unclear. The CDR3 totals 14 residues. Germline lookup yields CDR1 MGHRA and CDR2 YSYEKL. Trimming removed 0 bases at V and 4 bases at J, with 9 bases between. The CDR3 DNA follows: TGCGCCAGCAGCCAAGAGGGGTCCTCAGAGACCCAGTACTTC. It is translated as CASSQEGSSETQYF.

The chain uses TRBV28 and TRBJ2-5; possibly TRBD1 or TRBD2 for D (5 bases each). V was shortened by 5 bases and J by 2 bases, with 12 bases between the two germline ends. The CDR3 has 14 amino acids. CDR1 MDHEN and CDR2 SYDVKM come from the germline V gene. CDR3 in amino acids: CASSPRDGQETQYF. The CDR3 DNA is TGTGCCAGCAGTCCCCGGGACGGTCAAGAGACCCAGTACTTC.

The CDR3 coding sequence is TGTGCCAGCAGTCCCACAGGGGACGACTATGGCTACACCTTC. Translating it yields CASSPTGDDYGYTF. The V call is TRBV5-6, the J call TRBJ1-2, with 7 bases lining up with TRBD1. The V and J ends lost 5 bases and 3 bases, in that order; junction bases with no gene match: 7. The germline V gene has CDR1 SGHDT and CDR2 YYEEEE. This CDR3 comprises 14 residues.